In this sample, the clone carrying this TCR beta chain turned up many times. What it binds is not known. This record comes from a study of CD8 T cells in ankylosing spondylitis. This CDR3 contains 15 residues. Trimming took off 5 bases at V and 4 bases at J, with 18 bases between the two ends. Germline V gene sequence: CDR1 SGHKS, CDR2 YYEKEE (reference sequence). Study outcomes and limitations: Reportedly, significant enrichment of disease-linked clones occurred in matched ankylosing spondylitis synovial fluid. Blood from ankylosing spondylitis patients appeared to carry a characteristic eight-variant TCR beta motif.

As the method for making TCR beta libraries, quantitative 5'-RACE with molecular barcodes was used. In TCRdb, the 5' RACE reads were re-called with MiXCR into one record per CDR3 protein. The data show 800,000 to 900,000 distinct CDR3 sequences, about 10% seen once. Source material: blood, either unsorted or a sorted T cell fraction (not recorded which). This receptor was obtained from a male donor with ankylosing spondylitis. The chain has TRBV5-5 and TRBJ2-5; D is ambiguous. The CDR3 DNA reads TGTGCCAGCAGTTTGCGGCAGGCAACTTTAGAGACCCAGTACTTC. Amino acids: CASSLRQATLETQYF.